This section outlines one T cell receptor beta chain sequence together with its context. Its antigen is not known. Profiling relied on immunoSEQ multiplex PCR, and the TCRdb table lists in-frame clones only, not all of them. Of roughly 73,000 clones listed, around 88% are singletons. The data originate from a study of OX40 agonist ivuxolimab in advanced cancers. About the research overall: Having had anti-PD-1, anti-PD-L1 or anti-CTLA-4 therapy before was allowed, and approximately 40% had some. Notes on the study in general: Within 6 weeks, CD4+ and CD8+ blood T cells expanded clonally at 0.1 to 3.0 mg/kg.

Sequenced material: CD4+ or CD8+ T cells sorted from blood, taken in a trial of the OX40 agonist ivuxolimab. This TCR derives from an adult with an advanced solid tumor such as melanoma, head and neck, liver or kidney cancer.

The CDR3 reads CASSPGLAGGDTQYF. The CDR3 DNA reads as TGTGCCAGCTCACCCGGACTAGCGGGAGGGGATACGCAGTATTTT. The gene calls are TRBV18 and TRBJ2-3; 15 nucleotides agree with TRBD2. Germline assignment: CDR1 KGHSH and CDR2 LQKENI. The CDR3 is 15 amino acids. With 3 bases clipped from V and 6 bases from J, the junction kept 1 base outside the gene matches.